This passage covers 11 T cell receptor beta chains from one sample sequenced in a study of blood T cell repertoires in COVID-19 (dated by TCRdb to the early 2020s). Receptor libraries were prepared by the immunoSEQ multiplex PCR assay. TCRdb holds this immuneACCESS table with in-frame rearrangements only. Some clones are missing; in checked studies, unresolved V genes explain under half, and the rest has no known cause. The sample table lists more than 300,000 clones, around 90% of them with a count of one. The ten largest clones add up to 0.9% to 1.5% of the sample. Sequenced: PBMCs or T cells enriched from blood (not recorded which). These receptors came from a woman aged 18-29 years who had recovered from COVID-19.

Worth noting for this clone: The identical CDR3 is also encoded by other nucleotide sequences in the sample. The chain employs TRBV3-1 (or the pseudogene TRBV3-2) and TRBJ2-5; 9 bases agree with TRBD2. Germline loops: CDR1 LGHDT, CDR2 YNNKEL (reference sequence). The V segment lost 1 base and the J segment 1 base; nucleotides outside the gene matches: 4. The CDR3 is made up of 16 amino acids. In DNA form, the CDR3 reads TGTGCCAGCAGCCAAGTCGGCGGGGGGGCCCAAGAGACCCAGTACTTC. Translated: CASSQVGGGAQETQYF.

This chain links TRBV6-5 with TRBJ2-3, with 7 nucleotides matching TRBD1. CDR3 length: 15 residues. V dropped 6 bases and J dropped 2; count of bases not matched to a gene: 8. Per germline, CDR1 MNHEY and CDR2 SVGAGI. The CDR3 protein is CASSTGDGNTDTQYF. CDR3 in DNA: TGTGCCAGCAGCACAGGGGATGGAAACACAGATACGCAGTATTTT.

This clone was found a few times. The chain is built from TRBV6-6 and TRBJ2-7; TRBD2 aligns across 7 bases. CDR1 is MNHNY and CDR2 is SVGAGI in the germline V gene (reference sequence). The CDR3 has 12 amino acids. V shed 5 bases, J shed 6 bases, and the junction held 4 bases outside the gene matches. CDR3 sequence: CASSKGRAEQYF. The CDR3 nucleotides are TGTGCCAGCAGTAAGGGGAGGGCCGAGCAGTACTTC.

Only a few counts were recorded for this clone. J is TRBJ1-2 and V is TRBV7-9; D is possibly TRBD1 (5 bases). Trimming removed 4 bases at V and 4 bases at J, with 19 bases between. CDR1 is SEHNR, CDR2 FQNEAQ, per germline (reference sequence). The CDR3 sequence is 16 residues long. The CDR3 region is CASSSVIQEFLYGYTF. The CDR3 DNA reads TGTGCCAGCAGCTCCGTAATACAGGAGTTCCTCTATGGCTACACCTTC.

J is TRBJ1-5 and V is TRBV28, with 11 positions matching TRBD1. CDR3 size: 15 residues. V lost 9 bases, J lost 0 bases, and 4 bases stayed unmatched. Germline CDR1 reads MDHEN; CDR2 reads SYDVKM. As DNA, the CDR3 is TGTGCCAGTATGGACAGGGGGCTTAGCAATCAGCCCCAGCATTTT. Translating gives CASMDRGLSNQPQHF.

V gene TRBV18 combines with J gene TRBJ1-6; 9 bases fit TRBD1. J gave up 0 bases and V 3 bases, and 6 bases lay outside the gene matches. There are 18 residues in the CDR3. Germline V gene lookup returns CDR1 KGHSH and CDR2 LQKENI. The CDR3 nucleotides read TGTGCCAGCTCACCTACCGGGACAGGGAGCTCCTATAATTCACCCCTCCACTTT. Translated, it gives CASSPTGTGSSYNSPLHF.

V and J are TRBV7-9 and TRBJ2-3; a weak D match, TRBD1 (6 bases). Germline values: CDR1 SEHNR, CDR2 FQNEAQ (reference sequence). V lost 5 bases and J lost 8, with 17 bases in between. CDR3 length: 14 residues. CDR3 loop: CASSPLTGTATQYF. The CDR3 nucleotides are TGTGCCAGCAGCCCATTAACAGGGACGGCTACGCAGTATTTT.

This chain joins TRBV6-4 and TRBJ1-2, with 9 bases that match TRBD1. Germline loops: CDR1 MRHNA, CDR2 SNTAGT. Trimming at V came to 6 bases and at J to 7 bases, leaving 6 bases not matched to a gene. The CDR3 spans 13 residues. This CDR3 reads CASRSTGGLGYTF. In nucleotides, the CDR3 is TGTGCCAGCAGATCGACAGGGGGGCTTGGCTACACCTTC.

The chain uses TRBV4-2 and TRBJ2-2; D is ambiguous. With 1 base removed from V and 1 base from J, the gap between germline ends came to 7 bases. CDR3 length equals 15 residues. The germline CDR1 and CDR2 sequences are LGHNA and YNFKEQ. This CDR3 reads CASSQGQGNTGELFF. The CDR3 region has the DNA TGTGCCAGCAGCCAAGGACAAGGGAACACCGGGGAGCTGTTTTTT.

The gene calls are TRBV19 and TRBJ1-4; 7 positions agree with TRBD1. With V trimmed by 3 bases and J by 6 bases, 7 bases remained unmatched. Germline CDR1 LNHDA, CDR2 SQIVND (reference sequence). The CDR3 spans 15 residues. The DNA of the CDR3 is TGTGCCAGTAGTATCAGTTATGGACAGGATGAAAAACTGTTTTTT. It specifies CASSISYGQDEKLFF.

V is TRBV2 and J is TRBJ1-1; no definite D call. The germline V and J ends were trimmed by 3 bases and 6 bases, with 11 bases remaining between them. Germline loops: CDR1 SNHLY, CDR2 FYNNEI. The CDR3 length is 13 residues. The DNA of the CDR3 is TGTGCCAGCAGTGACCCGGGGTCCCCTGAAGCTTTCTTT. As protein: CASSDPGSPEAFF.